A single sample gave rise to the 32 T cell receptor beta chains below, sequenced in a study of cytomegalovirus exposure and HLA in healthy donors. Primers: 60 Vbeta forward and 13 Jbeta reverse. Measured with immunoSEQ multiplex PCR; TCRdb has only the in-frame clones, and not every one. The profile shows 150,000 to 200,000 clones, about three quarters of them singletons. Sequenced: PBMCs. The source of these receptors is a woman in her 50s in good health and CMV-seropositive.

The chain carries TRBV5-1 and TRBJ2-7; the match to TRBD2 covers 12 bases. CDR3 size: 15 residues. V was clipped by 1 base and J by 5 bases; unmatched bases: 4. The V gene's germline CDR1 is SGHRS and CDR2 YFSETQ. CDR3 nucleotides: TGCGCCAGCAGCTTGACCCTAGCGGGGGGGCACGAGCAGTACTTC. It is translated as CASSLTLAGGHEQYF.

Here the CDR3 DNA reads TGTGCCAGCAGTCGGGGCGGGAATAACTATGGCTACACCTTC. This sequence encodes CASSRGGNNYGYTF. The chain couples TRBV28 to TRBJ1-2; D perhaps matches TRBD1 (5 bases). V shed 5 bases and J shed 1 base, with 11 bases lying between them. Germline CDR1 and CDR2: MDHEN and SYDVKM. The CDR3 runs 14 residues.

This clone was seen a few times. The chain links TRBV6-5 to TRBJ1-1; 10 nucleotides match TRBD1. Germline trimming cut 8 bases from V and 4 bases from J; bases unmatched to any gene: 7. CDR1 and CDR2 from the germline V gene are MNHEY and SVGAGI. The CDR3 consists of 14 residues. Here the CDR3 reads CASDRGRDITEAFF. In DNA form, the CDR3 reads TGTGCCAGCGACAGGGGGCGCGACATCACTGAAGCTTTCTTT.

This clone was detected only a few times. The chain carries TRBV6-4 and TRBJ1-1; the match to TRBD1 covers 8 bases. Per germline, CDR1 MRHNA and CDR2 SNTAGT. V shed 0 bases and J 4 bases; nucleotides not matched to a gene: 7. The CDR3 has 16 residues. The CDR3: CASSDSPGGSATEAFF. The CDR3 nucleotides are TGTGCCAGCAGTGACTCCCCAGGGGGCTCGGCCACTGAAGCTTTCTTT.

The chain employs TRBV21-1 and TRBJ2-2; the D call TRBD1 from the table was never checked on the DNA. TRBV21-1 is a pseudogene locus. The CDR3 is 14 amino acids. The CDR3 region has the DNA TGTGCCACCCAGGACAGGGGCGACACCGGGGAGCTGTTTTTT. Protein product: CATQDRGDTGELFF.

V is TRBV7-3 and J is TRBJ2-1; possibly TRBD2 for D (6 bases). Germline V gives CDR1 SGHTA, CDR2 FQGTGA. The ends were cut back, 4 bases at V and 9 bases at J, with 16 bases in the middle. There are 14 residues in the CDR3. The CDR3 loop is CASSSRAGPSEQFF. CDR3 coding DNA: TGTGCCAGCAGCTCCCGGGCGGGACCCAGTGAGCAGTTCTTC.

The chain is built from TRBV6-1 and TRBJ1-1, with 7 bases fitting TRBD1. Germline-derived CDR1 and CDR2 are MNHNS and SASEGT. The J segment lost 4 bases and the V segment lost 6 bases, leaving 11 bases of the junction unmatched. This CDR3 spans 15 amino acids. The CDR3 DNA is TGTGCCAGCAGACCCACACAGGGGCGGGCCACTGAAGCTTTCTTT. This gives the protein CASRPTQGRATEAFF.

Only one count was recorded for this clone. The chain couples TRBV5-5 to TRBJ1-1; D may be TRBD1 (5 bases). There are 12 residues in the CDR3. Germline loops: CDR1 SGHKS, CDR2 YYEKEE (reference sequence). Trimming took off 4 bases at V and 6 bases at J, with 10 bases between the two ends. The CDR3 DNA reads TGTGCCAGCAGCCAGGAGACAGCTGAAGCTTTCTTT. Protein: CASSQETAEAFF. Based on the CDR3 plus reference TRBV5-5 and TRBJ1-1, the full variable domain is DAGVTQSPTHLIKTRGQQVTLRCSPISGHKSVSWYQQVLGQGPQFIFQYYEKEERGRGNFPDRFSARQFPNYSSELNVNALLLGDSALYLCASSQETAEAFFGQGTRLTVV.

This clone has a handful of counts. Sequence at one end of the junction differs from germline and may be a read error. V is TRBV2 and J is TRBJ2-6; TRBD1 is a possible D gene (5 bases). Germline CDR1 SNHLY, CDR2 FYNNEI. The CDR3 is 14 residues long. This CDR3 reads CASTLSPGANGLTF. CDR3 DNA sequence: TGTGCCAGCACTTTGAGCCCTGGGGCCAACGGCCTGACTTTC.

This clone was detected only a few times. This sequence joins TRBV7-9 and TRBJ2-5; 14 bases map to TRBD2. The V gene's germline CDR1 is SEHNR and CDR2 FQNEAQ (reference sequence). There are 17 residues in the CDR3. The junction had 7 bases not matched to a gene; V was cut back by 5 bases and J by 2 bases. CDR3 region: CASSRTSGGPSQETQYF. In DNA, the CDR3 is TGTGCCAGCAGCCGGACTAGCGGGGGGCCCTCTCAAGAGACCCAGTACTTC.

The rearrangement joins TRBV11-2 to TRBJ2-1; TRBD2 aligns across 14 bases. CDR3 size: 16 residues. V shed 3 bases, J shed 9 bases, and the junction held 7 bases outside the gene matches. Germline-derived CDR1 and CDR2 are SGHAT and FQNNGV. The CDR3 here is CASSFGTSGGWGEQFF. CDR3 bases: TGTGCCAGCAGCTTCGGGACTAGCGGGGGATGGGGTGAGCAGTTCTTC.

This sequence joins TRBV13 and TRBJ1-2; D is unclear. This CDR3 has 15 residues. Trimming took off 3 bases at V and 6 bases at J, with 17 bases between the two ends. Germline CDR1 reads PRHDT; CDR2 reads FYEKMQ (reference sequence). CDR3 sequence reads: CASSFSVWSEDGYTF. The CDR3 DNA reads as TGTGCCAGCAGCTTCTCGGTGTGGTCGGAGGATGGCTACACCTTC. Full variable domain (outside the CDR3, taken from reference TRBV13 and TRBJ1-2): AAGVIQSPRHLIKEKRETATLKCYPIPRHDTVYWYQQGPGQDPQFLISFYEKMQSDKGSIPDRFSAQQFSDYHSELNMSSLELGDSALYFCASSFSVWSEDGYTFGSGTRLTVV.

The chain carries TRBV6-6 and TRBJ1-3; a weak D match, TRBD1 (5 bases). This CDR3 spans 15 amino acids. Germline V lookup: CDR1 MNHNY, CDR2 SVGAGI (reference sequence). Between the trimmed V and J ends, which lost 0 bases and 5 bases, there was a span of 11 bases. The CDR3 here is CASSYSVDTRNTIYF. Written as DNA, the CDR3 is TGTGCCAGCAGTTACTCGGTGGACACAAGAAACACCATATATTTT.

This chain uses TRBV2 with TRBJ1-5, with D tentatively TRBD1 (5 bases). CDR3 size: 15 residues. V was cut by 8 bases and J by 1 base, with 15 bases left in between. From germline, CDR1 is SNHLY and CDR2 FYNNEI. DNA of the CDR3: TGTGCCAGCGGGGGGTCTGATACGAGCAATCAGCCCCAGCATTTT. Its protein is CASGGSDTSNQPQHF.

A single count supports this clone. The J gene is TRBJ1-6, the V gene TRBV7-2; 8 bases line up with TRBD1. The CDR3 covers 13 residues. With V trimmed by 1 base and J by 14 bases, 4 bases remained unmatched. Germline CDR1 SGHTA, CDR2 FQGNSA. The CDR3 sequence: CASSLDQGAALHF. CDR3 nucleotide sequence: TGTGCCAGCAGCTTAGATCAGGGGGCGGCCCTCCACTTT.

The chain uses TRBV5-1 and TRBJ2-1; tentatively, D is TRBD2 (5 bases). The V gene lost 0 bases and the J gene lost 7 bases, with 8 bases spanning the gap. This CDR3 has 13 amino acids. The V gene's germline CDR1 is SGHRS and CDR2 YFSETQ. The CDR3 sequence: CASSLEVANEQFF. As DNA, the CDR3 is TGCGCCAGCAGCTTGGAGGTAGCGAATGAGCAGTTCTTC. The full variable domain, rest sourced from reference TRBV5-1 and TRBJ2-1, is KAGVTQTPRYLIKTRGQQVTLSCSPISGHRSVSWYQQTPGQGLQFLFEYFSETQRNKGNFPGRFSGRQFSNSRSEMNVSTLELGDSALYLCASSLEVANEQFFGPGTRLTVL.

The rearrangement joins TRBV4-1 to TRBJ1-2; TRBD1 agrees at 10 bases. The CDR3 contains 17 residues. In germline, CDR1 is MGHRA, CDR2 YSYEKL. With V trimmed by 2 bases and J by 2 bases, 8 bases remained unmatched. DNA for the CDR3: TGCGCCAGCAGCCAAACCAGACAGGGGGCTTCGAACTATGGCTACACCTTC. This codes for CASSQTRQGASNYGYTF.

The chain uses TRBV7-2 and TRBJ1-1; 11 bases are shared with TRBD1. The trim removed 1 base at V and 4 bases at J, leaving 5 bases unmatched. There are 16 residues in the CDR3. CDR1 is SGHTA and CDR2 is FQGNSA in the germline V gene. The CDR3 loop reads CASSLGWDRGSTEAFF. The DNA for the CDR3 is TGTGCCAGCAGCTTAGGGTGGGACAGGGGGAGCACTGAAGCTTTCTTT.

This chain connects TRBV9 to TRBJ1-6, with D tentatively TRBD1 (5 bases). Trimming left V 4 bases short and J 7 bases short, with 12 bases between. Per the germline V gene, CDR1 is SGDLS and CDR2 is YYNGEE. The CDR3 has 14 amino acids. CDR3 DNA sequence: TGTGCCAGCAGCCTGGGGGGGGGAAATTCACCCCTCCACTTT. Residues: CASSLGGGNSPLHF.

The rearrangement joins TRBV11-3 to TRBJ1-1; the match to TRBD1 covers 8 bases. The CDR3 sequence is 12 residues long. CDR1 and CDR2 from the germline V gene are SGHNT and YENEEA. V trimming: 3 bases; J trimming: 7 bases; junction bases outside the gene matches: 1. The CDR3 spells CASSFGQGEAFF. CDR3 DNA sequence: TGTGCCAGCAGCTTTGGACAGGGTGAAGCTTTCTTT.

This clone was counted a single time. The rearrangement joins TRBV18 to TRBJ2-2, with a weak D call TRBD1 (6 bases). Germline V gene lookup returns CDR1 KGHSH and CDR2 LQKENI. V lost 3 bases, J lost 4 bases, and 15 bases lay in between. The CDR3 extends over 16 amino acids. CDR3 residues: CASSPFRTESTGELFF. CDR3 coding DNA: TGTGCCAGCTCACCGTTTCGGACAGAATCCACCGGGGAGCTGTTTTTT.

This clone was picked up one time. CDR3 in DNA: TGTGCCAGCAGTGAGGCTAGCGGGAGGGACGGAGAGACCCAGTACTTC. It is translated as CASSEASGRDGETQYF. This rearrangement joins TRBV2 to TRBJ2-5; TRBD2 matches at 12 bases. J was trimmed by 4 bases and V by 3 bases; bases with no gene match: 6. Germline lookup yields CDR1 SNHLY and CDR2 FYNNEI. This CDR3 has 16 amino acids.

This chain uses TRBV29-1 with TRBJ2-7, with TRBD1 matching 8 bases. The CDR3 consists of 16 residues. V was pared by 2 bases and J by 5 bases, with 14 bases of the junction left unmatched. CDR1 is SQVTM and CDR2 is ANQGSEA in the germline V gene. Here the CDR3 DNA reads TGCAGCGTTGAACCTAGGATCAACAGGGGGATCAACGAGCAGTACTTC. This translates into CSVEPRINRGINEQYF.

CDR3 in DNA: TGTGCCAGCAGAACAGATGCAGATCAGCCCCAGCATTTT. Its translation: CASRTDADQPQHF. The rearrangement joins TRBV6-1 to TRBJ1-5; no reliable D call. Trimming stripped 6 bases from V and 5 bases from J, with 11 bases between. Germline CDR1 MNHNS, CDR2 SASEGT. This CDR3 has 13 residues.

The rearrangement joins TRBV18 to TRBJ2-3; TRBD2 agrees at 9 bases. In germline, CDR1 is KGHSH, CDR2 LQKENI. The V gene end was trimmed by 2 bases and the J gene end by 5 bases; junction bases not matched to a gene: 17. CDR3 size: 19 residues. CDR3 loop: CASSPKSRSPSGIQDTQYF. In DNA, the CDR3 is TGTGCCAGCTCACCAAAGTCCCGTAGTCCTAGCGGGATCCAAGATACGCAGTATTTT.

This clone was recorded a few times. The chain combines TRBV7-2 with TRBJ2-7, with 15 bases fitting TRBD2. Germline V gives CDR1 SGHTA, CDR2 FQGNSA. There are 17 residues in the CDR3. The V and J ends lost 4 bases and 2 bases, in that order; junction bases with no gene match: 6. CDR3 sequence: CASSWGLAGGSAYEQYF. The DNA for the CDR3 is TGTGCCAGCAGCTGGGGACTAGCGGGGGGTTCTGCCTACGAGCAGTACTTC.

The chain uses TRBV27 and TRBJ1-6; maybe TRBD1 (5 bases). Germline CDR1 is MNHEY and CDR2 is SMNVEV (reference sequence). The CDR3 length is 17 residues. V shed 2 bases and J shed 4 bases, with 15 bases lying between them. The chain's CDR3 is CASSLGHGGPYNSPLHF. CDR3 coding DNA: TGTGCCAGCAGTTTAGGGCACGGGGGTCCTTATAATTCACCCCTCCACTTT.

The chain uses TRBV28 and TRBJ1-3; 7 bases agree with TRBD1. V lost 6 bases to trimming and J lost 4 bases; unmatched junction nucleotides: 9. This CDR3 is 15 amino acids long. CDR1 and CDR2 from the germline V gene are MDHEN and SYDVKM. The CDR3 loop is CASRTTGDPGNTIYF. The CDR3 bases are TGTGCCAGCAGAACAACAGGGGACCCAGGAAACACCATATATTTT. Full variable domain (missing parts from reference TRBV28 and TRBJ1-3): DVKVTQSSRYLVKRTGEKVFLECVQDMDHENMFWYRQDPGLGLRLIYFSYDVKMKEKGDIPEGYSVSREKKERFSLILESASTNQTSMYLCASRTTGDPGNTIYFGEGSWLTVV.

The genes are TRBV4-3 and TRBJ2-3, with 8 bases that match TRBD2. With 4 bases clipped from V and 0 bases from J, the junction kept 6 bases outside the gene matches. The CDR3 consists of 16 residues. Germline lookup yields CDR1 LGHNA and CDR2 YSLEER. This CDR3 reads CASSPQASGSTDTQYF. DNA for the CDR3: TGCGCCAGCAGCCCGCAGGCTAGCGGGAGCACAGATACGCAGTATTTT.

CDR3 sequence: CASSRTSGNTGELFF. The CDR3 DNA sequence: TGTGCCAGCAGCCGGACTAGCGGGAACACCGGGGAGCTGTTTTTT. The chain is built from TRBV14 and TRBJ2-2; the match to TRBD2 covers 10 bases. The V and J ends lost 4 bases and 1 base, in that order; junction bases with no gene match: 0. In germline, CDR1 is SGHDN, CDR2 FVKESK. The CDR3 length is 15 residues.

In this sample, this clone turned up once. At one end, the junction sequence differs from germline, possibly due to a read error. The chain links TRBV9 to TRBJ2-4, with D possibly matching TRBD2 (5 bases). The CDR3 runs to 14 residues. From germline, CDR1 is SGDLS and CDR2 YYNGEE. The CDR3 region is CASSVGNGGNSQYF. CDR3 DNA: TGTGCCAGCAGCGTAGGGAACGGAGGAAACAGTCAGTACTTC.

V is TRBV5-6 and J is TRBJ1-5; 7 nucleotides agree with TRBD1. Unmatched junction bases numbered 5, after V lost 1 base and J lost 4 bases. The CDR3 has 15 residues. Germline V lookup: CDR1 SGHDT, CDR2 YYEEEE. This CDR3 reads CASSLTGVGNQPQHF. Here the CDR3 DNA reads TGTGCCAGCAGCTTGACAGGGGTAGGTAATCAGCCCCAGCATTTT.